Below are 28 T cell receptor beta chains sequenced from a single sample in a study of beta chain features in type 1 diabetes. Broader study findings: Patients with Type 1 diabetes showed moderately but significantly shorter TCRB CDR3s in all four CD4+ subsets.

Their target antigens are unknown. Every isolated RNA sample was fully reverse transcribed, so sequencing captured expressed TCRB transcripts. Only in-frame clones appear in the TCRdb table, and some are missing; sequencing was by immunoSEQ multiplex PCR. Here the sample spans tens of thousands of clones, around 68% being singletons. The specimen sequenced was stem cell memory CD4+ T cells from blood. The receptors derive from a woman between 35 and 50 years old with type 1 diabetes.

This chain links TRBV19 with TRBJ2-5; the match to TRBD2 covers 13 bases. Gene TRBJ2-7 matches the end of the DNA better, so the J call may be wrong. The CDR3 covers 15 residues. Germline lookup yields CDR1 LNHDA and CDR2 SQIVND (reference sequence). For the CDR3, the DNA is TGTGCCAGTAGGAGGACTAGCGGGAGCTCCTACGAGCAGTACTTC. Its translation is CASRRTSGSSYEQYF.

The chain joins TRBV4-2 to TRBJ1-1, with 8 bases that match TRBD1. The V and J ends lost 0 bases and 5 bases, in that order; junction bases with no gene match: 14. CDR1 and CDR2 from the germline V gene are LGHNA and YNFKEQ. The CDR3 is made up of 18 amino acids. CDR3 sequence reads: CASSQDWAGGRWETEAFF. The CDR3 nucleotides read TGTGCCAGCAGCCAAGATTGGGCAGGGGGCCGTTGGGAAACTGAAGCTTTCTTT.

The rearrangement joins TRBV19 to TRBJ2-7; D is possibly TRBD2 (5 bases). V was cut by 6 bases and J by 5 bases, with 17 bases left in between. The CDR3 totals 14 residues. Germline values: CDR1 LNHDA, CDR2 SQIVND (reference sequence). CDR3: CASSPPGNRDEQYF. For the CDR3, the DNA is TGTGCCAGTAGCCCTCCCGGGAATCGGGACGAGCAGTACTTC.

The V call is TRBV28, the J call TRBJ2-5, with 10 positions matching TRBD2. V was clipped by 5 bases and J by 7 bases; unmatched bases: 16. This CDR3 spans 17 amino acids. Germline-derived CDR1 and CDR2 are MDHEN and SYDVKM. The CDR3 sequence is CASSTPGLAFMVVTQYF. CDR3 coding DNA: TGTGCCAGCAGTACTCCGGGACTAGCGTTTATGGTAGTGACCCAGTACTTC.

V is TRBV20-1 and J is TRBJ2-5; D uncertain. The CDR3 consists of 11 residues. Germline-derived CDR1 and CDR2 are DFQATT and SNEGSKA (reference sequence). V was cut by 6 bases and J by 2 bases, with 7 bases left in between. The CDR3 bases are TGCAGTGCCGTAACACAAGAGACCCAGTACTTC. As protein: CSAVTQETQYF.

The V and J genes are TRBV6-5 and TRBJ1-1; no clear D gene. The CDR3 is 13 residues long. Deletions cut 5 bases from V and 0 bases from J, with 7 bases between. Germline assignment: CDR1 MNHEY and CDR2 SVGAGI. In DNA form, the CDR3 reads TGTGCCAGCAGTCCACACGTGAACACTGAAGCTTTCTTT. Translation gives CASSPHVNTEAFF.

The rearrangement uses TRBV6-5 and TRBJ2-7; D ambiguous. Germline CDR1 MNHEY, CDR2 SVGAGI. The CDR3 has 12 amino acids. The germline V and J ends were trimmed by 5 bases and 3 bases, with 8 bases remaining between them. Here the CDR3 DNA reads TGTGCCAGCAGTGAGGTCCGCTACGAGCAGTACTTC. Translating it yields CASSEVRYEQYF.

This clone showed up just a few times. V and J are TRBV7-8 and TRBJ1-2; 7 nucleotides align to TRBD1. V dropped 2 bases and J dropped 4; count of bases not matched to a gene: 4. The germline CDR1 and CDR2 sequences are SGHVS and FQNEAQ. This CDR3 contains 14 residues. The CDR3 DNA reads as TGTGCCAGCAGCTTATTCCGGGACAGCTATGGCTACACCTTC. Protein sequence: CASSLFRDSYGYTF.

This rearrangement joins TRBV28 to TRBJ1-2, with 9 nucleotides matching TRBD1. The CDR3 length is 15 residues. The germline V gene encodes CDR1 MDHEN and CDR2 SYDVKM. Trimming took 2 bases from V and 8 from J; bases not matched to a gene: 9. The CDR3 spells CASSLPRDRVGGYTF. The CDR3 DNA reads TGTGCCAGCAGTTTACCCCGGGACAGGGTCGGAGGCTACACCTTC.

This clone came up a few times. The V gene is TRBV2, the J gene TRBJ1-1; no clear D. Trimming took off 7 bases at V and 1 base at J, with 13 bases between the two ends. Germline-derived CDR1 and CDR2 are SNHLY and FYNNEI. This CDR3 is built from 14 residues. CDR3 amino acids: CASKEGSSNTEAFF. The CDR3 DNA reads TGTGCCAGCAAGGAGGGATCTTCGAACACTGAAGCTTTCTTT.

The V call is TRBV27, the J call TRBJ2-3; D possibly corresponds to TRBD2 (6 bases). The CDR3 runs 17 residues. The germline CDR1 and CDR2 sequences are MNHEY and SMNVEV (reference sequence). Trimming left V 1 base short and J 0 bases short, with 14 bases between. The CDR3 protein is CASSLYGGKGSTDTQYF. The CDR3 DNA is TGTGCCAGCAGTTTATATGGGGGGAAGGGGAGCACAGATACGCAGTATTTT.

The chain is built from TRBV11-2 and TRBJ2-1; no reliable D call. Germline lookup yields CDR1 SGHAT and CDR2 FQNNGV. The CDR3 is 15 amino acids. Trimming stripped 0 bases from V and 1 base from J, with 7 bases between. The CDR3 coding sequence is TGTGCCAGCAGCTTAGATCAGGAATCCTACAATGAGCAGTTCTTC. Translating it yields CASSLDQESYNEQFF.

CDR3 in DNA: TGTGCCAGCAGGCATCAACTAGCGGGAGGTCCCGGGGAGCTGTTTTTT. Protein: CASRHQLAGGPGELFF. The chain combines TRBV27 with TRBJ2-2; 12 bases match TRBD2. Trimming removed 6 bases from V and 6 bases from J; junction bases left unmatched: 8. The CDR3 sequence is 16 residues long. Germline-derived CDR1 and CDR2 are MNHEY and SMNVEV (reference sequence).

This chain uses TRBV6-6 with TRBJ2-7, with D possibly TRBD1 on 5 matching bases. Germline V CDR1 and CDR2: MNHNY, SVGAGI (reference sequence). V dropped 4 bases and J dropped 7 bases, with 11 bases sitting between them. The CDR3 extends over 12 amino acids. The CDR3 DNA sequence: TGTGCCAGCAGTTTCCAGGGCGTTGAGCAGTACTTC. It yields the protein CASSFQGVEQYF.

The chain recombines TRBV18 with TRBJ1-1, with D maybe TRBD1 (6 bases). Germline V gives CDR1 KGHSH, CDR2 LQKENI. Trimming removed 3 bases from V and 1 base from J, with 15 bases in between. This CDR3 region has 16 residues. The CDR3 DNA reads as TGTGCCAGCTCACCGATCATCGGGACAACGAACACTGAAGCTTTCTTT. It specifies CASSPIIGTTNTEAFF.

The genes are TRBV6-6 and TRBJ1-1; D gene ambiguous. Germline V gene sequence: CDR1 MNHNY, CDR2 SVGAGI (reference sequence). Trimming stripped 4 bases from V and 1 base from J, with 13 bases between. The CDR3 is 15 amino acids. This CDR3 reads CASSSTEARNTEAFF. CDR3 nucleotides: TGTGCCAGCAGTTCCACCGAGGCTCGGAACACTGAAGCTTTCTTT.

This chain links TRBV7-6 with TRBJ1-4, with D uncertain. Germline values: CDR1 SGHVS, CDR2 FNYEAQ. The V end was cut by 5 bases, the J end by 1 base, with 8 bases between. This CDR3 is built from 14 residues. CDR3 bases: TGTGCCAGCAGCCTGACTGTAACTAATGAAAAACTGTTTTTT. Translated, it gives CASSLTVTNEKLFF.

This clone has a single count. The gene calls are TRBV27 and TRBJ2-1, with 8 bases identical to TRBD2. This CDR3 spans 15 amino acids. With V trimmed by 6 bases and J by 0 bases, 4 bases remained unmatched. The V gene's germline CDR1 is MNHEY and CDR2 SMNVEV (reference sequence). DNA of the CDR3: TGTGCCAGCAGCTCCAGCGGGAGCTCCTACAATGAGCAGTTCTTC. Amino acids: CASSSSGSSYNEQFF.

This sequence joins TRBV6-1 and TRBJ1-2; tentatively, D is TRBD1 (5 bases). Trimming stripped 5 bases from V and 2 bases from J, with 12 bases between. Germline V lookup: CDR1 MNHNS, CDR2 SASEGT. CDR3 length equals 14 residues. Here the CDR3 DNA reads TGTGCCAGCAGTAATCCGGGACTGAACTATGGCTACACCTTC. This codes for CASSNPGLNYGYTF.

The genes are TRBV6-5 and TRBJ1-3; the D gene is possibly TRBD1 (5 bases). The V gene lost 2 bases and the J gene lost 4 bases, with 15 bases spanning the gap. The CDR3 contains 16 residues. From germline, CDR1 is MNHEY and CDR2 SVGAGI. The CDR3 loop is CASSYHGGVSGNTIYF. The CDR3 DNA is TGTGCCAGCAGTTACCACGGAGGGGTGAGCGGAAACACCATATATTTT.

This chain uses TRBV6-5 with TRBJ2-3, with a weak D call TRBD1 (5 bases). V shed 2 bases and J shed 6 bases, with 12 bases lying between them. CDR1 MNHEY and CDR2 SVGAGI come from the germline V gene. This CDR3 region has 14 residues. The CDR3 nucleotides are TGTGCCAGCAGTTACCGGCAGGGTGGCGATACGCAGTATTTT. Translating it yields CASSYRQGGDTQYF.

The CDR3 sequence: CASTKDRSINYGYTF. CDR3 sequence (DNA): TGTGCCAGCACCAAAGACAGGTCCATTAACTATGGCTACACCTTC. This chain joins TRBV9 and TRBJ1-2, with D perhaps TRBD1 (6 bases). This CDR3 comprises 15 residues. CDR1 SGDLS and CDR2 YYNGEE come from the germline V gene. Deletions cut 6 bases from V and 1 base from J, with 16 bases between. The whole variable domain, remainder taken from reference TRBV9 and TRBJ1-2, is DSGVTQTPKHLITATGQRVTLRCSPRSGDLSVYWYQQSLDQGLQFLIQYYNGEERAKGNILERFSAQQFPDLHSELNLSSLELGDSALYFCASTKDRSINYGYTFGSGTRLTVV.

The CDR3 DNA sequence: TGTGCCAGCAGCCGACAGGGAGGTGGCTACACCTTC. Translating gives CASSRQGGGYTF. This chain joins TRBV7-2 and TRBJ1-2; 7 bases map to TRBD1. CDR3 length: 12 residues. Germline V lookup: CDR1 SGHTA, CDR2 FQGNSA. Losses at the gene ends were 5 bases for V and 7 bases for J; bases not matched to a gene: 4.

Turning to this clone: At one end, the junction sequence differs from germline, possibly due to a read error. The chain employs TRBV4-1 and TRBJ1-2; a possible D gene is TRBD1 (6 bases). Germline V CDR1 and CDR2: MGHRA, YSYEKL. The CDR3 length is 15 residues. For the CDR3, the DNA is TGTGCCAGCAGCCAAGATCCAGGGGACGACTATGGCTACACCTTC. It codes for CASSQDPGDDYGYTF.

V and J are TRBV7-8 and TRBJ2-2; TRBD2 might be the D (6 bases). Germline V gene sequence: CDR1 SGHVS, CDR2 FQNEAQ. The V end lost 7 bases, the J end lost 5 bases, and 14 bases lay between the germline ends. The CDR3 totals 14 residues. CDR3 amino acids: CASNPGGGTGELFF. The CDR3, as DNA: TGTGCCAGCAACCCCGGGGGTGGGACCGGGGAGCTGTTTTTT.

This chain links TRBV6-5 with TRBJ1-2; D may be TRBD1 (5 bases). The germline V and J ends were trimmed by 6 bases and 4 bases, with 18 bases remaining between them. This CDR3 is built from 15 residues. CDR1 MNHEY and CDR2 SVGAGI come from the germline V gene. The CDR3: CASRPGSTATYGYTF. The CDR3 DNA is TGTGCCAGCAGGCCTGGCTCGACAGCAACCTATGGCTACACCTTC.

This clone was counted once. V gene TRBV7-8 combines with J gene TRBJ2-3, with 7 bases identical to TRBD2. Trimming removed 0 bases from V and 0 bases from J; junction bases left unmatched: 6. The CDR3 covers 17 residues. Germline values: CDR1 SGHVS, CDR2 FQNEAQ. For the CDR3, the DNA is TGTGCCAGCAGCTTAGCGGGGGGGAGTCCGAGCACAGATACGCAGTATTTT. It specifies CASSLAGGSPSTDTQYF.

This clone was counted a few times. This chain connects TRBV19 to TRBJ2-7; D uncertain. Germline assignment: CDR1 LNHDA and CDR2 SQIVND (reference sequence). Trimming took 1 base from V and 3 from J, leaving 4 bases between them. The CDR3 has 12 amino acids. The CDR3 sequence is CASSIGGYEQYF. CDR3 nucleotides: TGTGCCAGTAGTATAGGAGGCTACGAGCAGTACTTC.